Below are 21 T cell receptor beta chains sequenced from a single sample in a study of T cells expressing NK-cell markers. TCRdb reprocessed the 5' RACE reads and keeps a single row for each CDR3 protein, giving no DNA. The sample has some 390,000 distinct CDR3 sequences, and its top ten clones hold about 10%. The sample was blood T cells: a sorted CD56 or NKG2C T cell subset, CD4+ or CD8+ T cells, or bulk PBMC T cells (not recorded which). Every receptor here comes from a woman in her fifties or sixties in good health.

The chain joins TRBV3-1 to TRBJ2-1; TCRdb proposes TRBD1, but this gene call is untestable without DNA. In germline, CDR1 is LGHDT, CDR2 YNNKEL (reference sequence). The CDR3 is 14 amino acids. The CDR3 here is CASSQVWGYNEQFF.

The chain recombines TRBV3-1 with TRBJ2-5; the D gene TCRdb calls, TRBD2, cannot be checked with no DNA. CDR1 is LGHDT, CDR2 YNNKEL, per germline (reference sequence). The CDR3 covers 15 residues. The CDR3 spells CASSQVGLAGEAQYF.

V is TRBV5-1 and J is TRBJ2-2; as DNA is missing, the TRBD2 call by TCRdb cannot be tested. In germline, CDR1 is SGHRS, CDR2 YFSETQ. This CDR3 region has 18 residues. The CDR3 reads CASSGGLWASTNTGELFF.

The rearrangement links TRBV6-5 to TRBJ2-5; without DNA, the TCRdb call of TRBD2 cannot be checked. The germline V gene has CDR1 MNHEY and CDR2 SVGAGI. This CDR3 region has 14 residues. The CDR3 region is CATSPTGNQETQYF.

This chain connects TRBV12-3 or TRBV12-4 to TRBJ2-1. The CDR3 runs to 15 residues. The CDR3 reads CASSGTVSSYNEQFF.

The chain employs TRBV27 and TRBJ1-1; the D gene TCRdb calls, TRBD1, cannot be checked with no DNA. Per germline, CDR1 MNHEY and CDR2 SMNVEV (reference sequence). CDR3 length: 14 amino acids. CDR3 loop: CASSLSIGATEAFF.

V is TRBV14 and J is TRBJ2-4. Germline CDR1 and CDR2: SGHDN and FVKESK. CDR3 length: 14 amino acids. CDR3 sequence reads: CASSRDNLRNIQYF.

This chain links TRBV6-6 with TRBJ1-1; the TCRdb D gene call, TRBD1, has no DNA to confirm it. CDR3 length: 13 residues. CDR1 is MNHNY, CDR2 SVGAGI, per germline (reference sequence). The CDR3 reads CATTGPGFGEAFF.

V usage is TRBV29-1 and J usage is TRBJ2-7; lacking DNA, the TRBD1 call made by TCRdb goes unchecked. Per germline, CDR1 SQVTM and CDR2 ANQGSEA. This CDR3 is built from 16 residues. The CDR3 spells CSVLDRGGTEGYEQYF.

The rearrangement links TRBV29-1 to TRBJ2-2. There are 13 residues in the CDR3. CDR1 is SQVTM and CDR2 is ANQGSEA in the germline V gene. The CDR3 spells CSVGLMGTGELFF.

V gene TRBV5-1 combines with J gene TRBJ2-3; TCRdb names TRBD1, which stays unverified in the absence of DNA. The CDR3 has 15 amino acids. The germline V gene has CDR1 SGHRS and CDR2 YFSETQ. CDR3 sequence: CASMRVSGQTDAQYF.

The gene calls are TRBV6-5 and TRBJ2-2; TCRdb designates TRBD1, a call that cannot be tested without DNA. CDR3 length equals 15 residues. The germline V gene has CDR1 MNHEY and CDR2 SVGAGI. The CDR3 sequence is CASSLSDRVSGELFF.

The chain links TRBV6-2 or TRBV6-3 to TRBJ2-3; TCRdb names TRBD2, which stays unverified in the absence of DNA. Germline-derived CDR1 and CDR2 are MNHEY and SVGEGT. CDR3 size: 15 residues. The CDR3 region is CASSGALPFTDTQYF.

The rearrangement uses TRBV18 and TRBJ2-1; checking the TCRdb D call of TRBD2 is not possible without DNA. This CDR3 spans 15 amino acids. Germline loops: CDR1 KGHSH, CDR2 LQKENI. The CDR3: CASSQPPTRANEQFF.

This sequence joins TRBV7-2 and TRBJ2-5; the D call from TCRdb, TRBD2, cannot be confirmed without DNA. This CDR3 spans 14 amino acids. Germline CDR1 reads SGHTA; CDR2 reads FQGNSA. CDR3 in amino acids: CASRAGGSQETQYF.

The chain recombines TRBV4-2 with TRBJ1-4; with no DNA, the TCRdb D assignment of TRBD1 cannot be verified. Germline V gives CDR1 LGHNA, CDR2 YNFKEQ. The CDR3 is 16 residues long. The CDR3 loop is CASSLTSTARNEKLFF.

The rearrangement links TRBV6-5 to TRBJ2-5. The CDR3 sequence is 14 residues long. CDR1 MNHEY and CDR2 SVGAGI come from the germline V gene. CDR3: CASSHTWMEETQYF.

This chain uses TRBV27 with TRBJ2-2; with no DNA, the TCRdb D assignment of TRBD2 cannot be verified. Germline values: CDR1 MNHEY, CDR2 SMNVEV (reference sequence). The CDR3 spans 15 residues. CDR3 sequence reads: CASRTAGVRTGELFF.

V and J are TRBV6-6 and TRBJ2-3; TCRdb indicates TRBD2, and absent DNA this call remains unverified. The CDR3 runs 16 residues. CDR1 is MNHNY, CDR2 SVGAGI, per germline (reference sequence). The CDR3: CASSYGREAVMATQYF.

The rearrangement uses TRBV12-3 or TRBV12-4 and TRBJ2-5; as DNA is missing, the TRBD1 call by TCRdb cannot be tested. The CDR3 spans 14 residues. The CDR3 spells CASSSRGWFETQYF.

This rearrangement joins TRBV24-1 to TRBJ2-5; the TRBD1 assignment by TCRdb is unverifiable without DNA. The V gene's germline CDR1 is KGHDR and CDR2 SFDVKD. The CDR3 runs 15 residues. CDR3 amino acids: CATSDPGRSQETQYF.